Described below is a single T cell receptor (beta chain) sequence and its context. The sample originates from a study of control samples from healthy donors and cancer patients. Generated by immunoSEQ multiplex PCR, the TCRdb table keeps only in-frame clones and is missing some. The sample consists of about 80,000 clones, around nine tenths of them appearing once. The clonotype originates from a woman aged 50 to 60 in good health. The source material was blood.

This CDR3 is CASSQDRGTGAQPQHF. CDR3 nucleotides: TGTGCCAGCAGCCAAGATAGAGGGACAGGGGCACAGCCCCAGCATTTT. The chain uses TRBV3-1 (or the pseudogene TRBV3-2) and TRBJ1-5; 10 bases match TRBD1. CDR3 size: 16 residues. V shed 0 bases, J shed 7 bases, and the junction held 6 bases outside the gene matches. CDR1 is LGHDT, CDR2 YNNKEL, per germline (reference sequence).